The clone carrying this TCR beta chain turned up a few times. Its specificity is not known. The CDR3 spans 16 residues. In germline, CDR1 is LGHDT, CDR2 YNNKEL (reference sequence). Trimming left V 4 bases short and J 7 bases short, with 17 bases between. It was with a sample-barcoded 5' primer and a J-beta primer mix that a second PCR of roughly 7 to 12 cycles was run. Using its own MiXCR run on the 5' RACE reads, TCRdb lists one record per CDR3 protein. The sample lists approximately 800,000 distinct CDR3 sequences, approximately 24% occurring once. These data are taken from a study of blood T cells in healthy people across ages. About the study: Template switching picked up about one barcoded beta molecule for each two T cells.

Study-wide points: The study regarded diversity estimates from one million T cells as underestimates.

These data were also filed under a second study, of T cells of mothers and their children. As that study records: Reads recorded for TCR beta CDR3 numbered over 8 million per mother and roughly 2.7 million per child.

The chain carries TRBV3-1 and TRBJ1-6; TRBD1 is a possible D gene (5 bases). The sample consisted of blood. The receptor was derived from a boy between 10 and 17 years old in good health. The CDR3 region has the DNA TGTGCCAGCAGCCCTCTCGACAGTCCAGTGAATTCACCCCTCCACTTT. This gives the protein CASSPLDSPVNSPLHF.